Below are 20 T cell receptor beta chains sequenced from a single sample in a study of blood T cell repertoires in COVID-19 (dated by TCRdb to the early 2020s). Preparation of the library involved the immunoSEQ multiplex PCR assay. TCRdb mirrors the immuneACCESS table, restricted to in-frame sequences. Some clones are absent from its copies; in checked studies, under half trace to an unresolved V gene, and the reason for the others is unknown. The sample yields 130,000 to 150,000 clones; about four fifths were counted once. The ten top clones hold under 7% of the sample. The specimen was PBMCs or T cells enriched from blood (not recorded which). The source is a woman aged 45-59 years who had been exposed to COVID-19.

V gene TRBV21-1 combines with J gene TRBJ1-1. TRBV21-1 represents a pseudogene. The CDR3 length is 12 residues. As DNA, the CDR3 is TGTGCCAGCAGCAATGGAGGAACTGAAGCTTTCTTT. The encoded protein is CASSNGGTEAFF.

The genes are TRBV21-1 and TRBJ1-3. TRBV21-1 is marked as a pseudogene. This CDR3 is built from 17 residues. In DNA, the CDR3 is TGTGCCAGCAGCAAACGGGTAGCTACACTCTCTGGAAACACCATATATTTT. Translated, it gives CASSKRVATLSGNTIYF.

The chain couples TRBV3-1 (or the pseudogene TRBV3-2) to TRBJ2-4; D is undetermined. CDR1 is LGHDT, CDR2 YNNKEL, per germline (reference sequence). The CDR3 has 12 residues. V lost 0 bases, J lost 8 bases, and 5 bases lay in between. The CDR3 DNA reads TGTGCCAGCAGCCAAGATCCGTACATTCAGTACTTC. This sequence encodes CASSQDPYIQYF.

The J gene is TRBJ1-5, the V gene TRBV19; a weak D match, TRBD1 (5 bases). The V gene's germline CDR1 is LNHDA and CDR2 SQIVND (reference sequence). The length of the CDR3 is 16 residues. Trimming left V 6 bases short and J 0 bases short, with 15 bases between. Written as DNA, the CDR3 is TGTGCCAGTAGCACCTGGGGCGGCGATAGCAATCAGCCCCAGCATTTT. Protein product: CASSTWGGDSNQPQHF.

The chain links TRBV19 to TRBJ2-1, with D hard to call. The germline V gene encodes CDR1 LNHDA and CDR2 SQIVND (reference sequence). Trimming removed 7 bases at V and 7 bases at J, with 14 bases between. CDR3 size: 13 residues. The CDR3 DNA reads TGTGCCAGTACCTGGGCCAAAAGGAATGAGCAGTTCTTC. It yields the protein CASTWAKRNEQFF.

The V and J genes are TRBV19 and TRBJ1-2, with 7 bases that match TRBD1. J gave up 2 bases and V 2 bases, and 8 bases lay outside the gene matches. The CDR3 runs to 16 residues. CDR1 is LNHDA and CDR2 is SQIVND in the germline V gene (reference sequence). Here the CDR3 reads CASSIRRGQQNYGYTF. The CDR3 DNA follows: TGTGCCAGTAGTATAAGGCGGGGACAGCAAAACTATGGCTACACCTTC.

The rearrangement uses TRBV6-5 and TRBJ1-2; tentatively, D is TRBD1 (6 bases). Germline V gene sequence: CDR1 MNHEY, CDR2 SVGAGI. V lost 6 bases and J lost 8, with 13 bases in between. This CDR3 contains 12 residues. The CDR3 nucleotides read TGTGCCAGCAGGACAGGACCGTCCGGCTACACCTTC. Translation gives CASRTGPSGYTF.

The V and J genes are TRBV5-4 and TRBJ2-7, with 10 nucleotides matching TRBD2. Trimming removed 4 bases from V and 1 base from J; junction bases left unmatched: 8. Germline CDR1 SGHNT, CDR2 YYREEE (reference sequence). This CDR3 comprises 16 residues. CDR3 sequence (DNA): TGTGCCAGCAGCCCCCAACTAGCGGGGAGTTCCTACGAGCAGTACTTC. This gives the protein CASSPQLAGSSYEQYF.

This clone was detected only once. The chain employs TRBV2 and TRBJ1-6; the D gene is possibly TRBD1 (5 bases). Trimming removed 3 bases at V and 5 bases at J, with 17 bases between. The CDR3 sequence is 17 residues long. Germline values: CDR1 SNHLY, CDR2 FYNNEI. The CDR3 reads CASSEFSGLGNNSPLHF. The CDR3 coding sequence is TGTGCCAGCAGTGAGTTCTCGGGACTCGGCAATAATTCACCCCTCCACTTT.

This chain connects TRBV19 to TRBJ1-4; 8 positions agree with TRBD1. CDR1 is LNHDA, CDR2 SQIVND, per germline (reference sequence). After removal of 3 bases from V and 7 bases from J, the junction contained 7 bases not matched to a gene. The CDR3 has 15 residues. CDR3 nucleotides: TGTGCCAGTAGTATTTGGCACAGGGGGTCTGAAAAACTGTTTTTT. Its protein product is CASSIWHRGSEKLFF.

CDR3 region: CASSPWRAGSTYNEQFF. The DNA for the CDR3 is TGTGCCAGCAGTCCCTGGCGTGCGGGATCGACCTACAATGAGCAGTTCTTC. The chain links TRBV6-6 to TRBJ2-1; a weak D match, TRBD2 (6 bases). CDR3 size: 17 residues. V gave up 5 bases and J gave up 2 bases, with 19 bases separating them. Germline V CDR1 and CDR2: MNHNY, SVGAGI (reference sequence).

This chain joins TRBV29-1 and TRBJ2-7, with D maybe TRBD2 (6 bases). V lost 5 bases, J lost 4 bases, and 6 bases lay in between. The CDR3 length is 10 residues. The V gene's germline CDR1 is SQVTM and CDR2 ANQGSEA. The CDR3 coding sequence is TGCAGCGTTCGGGAGTACGAGCAGTACTTC. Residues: CSVREYEQYF.

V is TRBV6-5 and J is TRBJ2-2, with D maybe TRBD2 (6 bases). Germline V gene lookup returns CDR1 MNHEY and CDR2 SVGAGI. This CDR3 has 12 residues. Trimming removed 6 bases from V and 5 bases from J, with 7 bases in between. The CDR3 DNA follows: TGTGCCAGCAGGGAGGGAACCGGGGAGCTGTTTTTT. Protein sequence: CASREGTGELFF.

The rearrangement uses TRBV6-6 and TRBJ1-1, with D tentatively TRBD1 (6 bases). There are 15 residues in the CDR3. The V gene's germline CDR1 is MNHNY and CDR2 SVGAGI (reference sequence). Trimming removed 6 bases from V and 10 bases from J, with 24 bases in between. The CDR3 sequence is CASSFGTMVRSGAFF. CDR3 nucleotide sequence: TGTGCCAGCAGCTTTGGGACAATGGTTAGGTCGGGAGCTTTCTTT.

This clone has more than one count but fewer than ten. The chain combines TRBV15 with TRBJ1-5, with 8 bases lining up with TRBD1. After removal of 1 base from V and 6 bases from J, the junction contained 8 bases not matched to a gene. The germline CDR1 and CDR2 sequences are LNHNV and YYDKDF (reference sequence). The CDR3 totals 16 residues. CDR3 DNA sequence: TGTGCCACCAGCAGAGCTTTCCGGACAGGGAGTCAGCCCCAGCATTTT. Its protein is CATSRAFRTGSQPQHF. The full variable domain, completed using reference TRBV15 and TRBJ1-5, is DAMVIQNPRYQVTQFGKPVTLSCSQTLNHNVMYWYQQKSSQAPKLLFHYYDKDFNNEADTPDNFQSRRPNTSFCFLDIRSPGLGDTAMYLCATSRAFRTGSQPQHFGDGTRLSIL.

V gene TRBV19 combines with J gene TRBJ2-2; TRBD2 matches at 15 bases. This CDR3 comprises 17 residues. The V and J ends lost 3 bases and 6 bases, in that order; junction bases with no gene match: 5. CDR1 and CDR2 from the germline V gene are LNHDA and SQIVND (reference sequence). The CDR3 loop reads CASSIPGLAGGAGELFF. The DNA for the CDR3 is TGTGCCAGTAGTATCCCGGGACTAGCGGGAGGTGCCGGGGAGCTGTTTTTT.

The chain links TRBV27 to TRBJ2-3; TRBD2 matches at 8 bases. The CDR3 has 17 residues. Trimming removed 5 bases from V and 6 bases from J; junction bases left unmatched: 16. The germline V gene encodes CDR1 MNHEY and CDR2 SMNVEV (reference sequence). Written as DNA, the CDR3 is TGTGCCAGCAGTCCGACCGTCTTCAGCGGGAGAGGGGATACGCAGTATTTT. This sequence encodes CASSPTVFSGRGDTQYF.

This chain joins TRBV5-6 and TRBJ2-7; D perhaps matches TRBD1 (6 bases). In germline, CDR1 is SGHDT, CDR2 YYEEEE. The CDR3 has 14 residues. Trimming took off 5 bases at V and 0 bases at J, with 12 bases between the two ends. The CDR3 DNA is TGTGCCAGCAGACAAGAGGGGGTCTCCTACGAGCAGTACTTC. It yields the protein CASRQEGVSYEQYF.

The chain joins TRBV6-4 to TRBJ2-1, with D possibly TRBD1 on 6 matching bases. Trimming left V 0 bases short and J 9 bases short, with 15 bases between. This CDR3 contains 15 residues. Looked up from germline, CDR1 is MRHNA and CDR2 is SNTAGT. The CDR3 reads CASSDSALGAGEQFF. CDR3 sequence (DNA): TGTGCCAGCAGTGACTCAGCGTTGGGGGCGGGTGAGCAGTTCTTC.

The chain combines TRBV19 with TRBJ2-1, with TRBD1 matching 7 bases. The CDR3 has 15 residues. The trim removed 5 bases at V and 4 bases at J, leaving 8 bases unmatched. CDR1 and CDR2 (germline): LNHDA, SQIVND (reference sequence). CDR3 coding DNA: TGTGCCAGTAGTCAACCGGGACAGAGGTACAATGAGCAGTTCTTC. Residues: CASSQPGQRYNEQFF.